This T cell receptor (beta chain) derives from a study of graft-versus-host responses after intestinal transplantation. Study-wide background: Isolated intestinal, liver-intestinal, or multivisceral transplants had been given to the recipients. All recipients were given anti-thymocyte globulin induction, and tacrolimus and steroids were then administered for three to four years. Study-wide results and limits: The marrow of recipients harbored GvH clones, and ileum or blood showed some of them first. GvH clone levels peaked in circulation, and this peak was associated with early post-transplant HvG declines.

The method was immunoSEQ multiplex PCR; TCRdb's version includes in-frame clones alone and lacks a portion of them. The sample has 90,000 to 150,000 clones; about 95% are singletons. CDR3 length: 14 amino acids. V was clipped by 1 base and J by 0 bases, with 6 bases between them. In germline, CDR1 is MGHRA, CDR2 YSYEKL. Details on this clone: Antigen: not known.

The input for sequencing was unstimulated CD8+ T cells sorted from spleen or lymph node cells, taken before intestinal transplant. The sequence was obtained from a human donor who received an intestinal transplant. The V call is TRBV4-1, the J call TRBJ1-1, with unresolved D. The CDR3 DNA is TGCGCCAGCAGCCAAGTTGCAGTGAACACTGAAGCTTTCTTT. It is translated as CASSQVAVNTEAFF.